Listed below are T cell receptor beta chains from one sample, sequenced in a study of neurological immune-mediated disorders. A single record per CDR3 protein comes from TCRdb applying MiXCR to the 5' RACE reads. This table holds approximately 40,000 distinct CDR3 sequences, about a tenth found once. Sequences were obtained from PBMCs. The receptors stem from a woman aged 30 to 39 with HTLV-1-associated myelopathy (HAM/TSP). CDR3s include the opening cysteine and the closing phenylalanine or tryptophan. Fields, in order: J gene, D gene, V gene, clone size, CDR3 DNA, CDR3 protein. The D gene is left open where the match is weak. Clone sizes are given selectively: once, few, many, or a class where the clone is expanded.

>TRBJ1-1|-|TRBV2|many
TGTGCCAGCAGTGTGGGCCAACTGAACACTGAAGCTTTCTTT
CASSVGQLNTEAFF
>TRBJ2-1|-|TRBV20-1|-
TGCAGTGCTGGATTTCCCGGAGGCAATGAGCAGTTCTTC
CSAGFPGGNEQFF
>TRBJ2-2|-|TRBV5-1|-
TGCGCCAGCAGCTTGGAAGGTGGCACCGGGGAGCTGTTTTTT
CASSLEGGTGELFF
>TRBJ1-1|-|TRBV5-1|many
TGCGCCAGCAGCTTGTCACACCCGAACACTGAAGCTTTCTTT
CASSLSHPNTEAFF
>TRBJ1-5|TRBD1|TRBV20-1|many
TGCAGTGCTGGGGGACAGTTGAACCAGCCCCAGCATTTT
CSAGGQLNQPQHF
>TRBJ2-3|-|TRBV5-1|many
TGCGCCAGCAGCTCCGATAACTCGGATACGCAGTATTTT
CASSSDNSDTQYF
>TRBJ2-1|-|TRBV5-1|many
TGCGCCAGCAACCAGGGACGAGATTACAATGAGCAGTTCTTC
CASNQGRDYNEQFF
>TRBJ1-6|-|TRBV5-1|many
TGCGCCAGCGGAACCGGATCCGGGGTTAATTCACCCCTCCACTTT
CASGTGSGVNSPLHF
>TRBJ1-4|-|TRBV20-1|many
TGCAGTGCCGCCCAGGGAGCGCGAGAGGAAAAACTGTTTTTT
CSAAQGAREEKLFF
>TRBJ1-3|-|TRBV10-2|many
TGCGCCAGCAAACCGGGGAACTCTGGAAACACCATATATTTT
CASKPGNSGNTIYF
>TRBJ2-1|TRBD2|TRBV20-1|many
TGCAGTGCTAGCGGTGGGACTAGCGGGGGGGCCGGGGAGCAGTTCTTC
CSASGGTSGGAGEQFF
>TRBJ2-1|-|TRBV5-1|many
TGCGCCAGCAGCTTGGAGGGGGGTCTCGCCTACAATGAGCAGTTCTTC
CASSLEGGLAYNEQFF
>TRBJ1-3|-|TRBV24-1|many
TGTGCCACCAGTCGACACCCTGGAAACACCATATATTTT
CATSRHPGNTIYF
>TRBJ1-6|TRBD1|TRBV12-3/TRBV12-4|many
TGTGCCAGCAGTGGGGGTAGGACAGGGGGGAAGTATTCACCCCTCCACTTT
CASSGGRTGGKYSPLHF
>TRBJ1-1|-|TRBV18|few
TGTGCCAGCTCACCACATGAACTGCCTGGCACTGAAGCTTTCTTT
CASSPHELPGTEAFF
>TRBJ2-1|-|TRBV5-1|many
TGCGCCAGCAGCGGGGGGCAGGGCTCCTACAATGAGCAGTTCTTC
CASSGGQGSYNEQFF
>TRBJ1-2|TRBD1|TRBV12-3/TRBV12-4|many
TGTGCCAGCAGCAGGACAGGGGTTGATGGCTACACCTTC
CASSRTGVDGYTF
>TRBJ2-1|-|TRBV6-5|-
TGTGCCAGCAGTTCCGGTACCGGGACCCCCTTGGCGTTCTTC
CASSSGTGTPLAFF
>TRBJ2-1|-|TRBV7-2|many
TGTGCCAGCAGCTTTGGTGGTGTTGGGGCCAATGAGCAGTTCTTC
CASSFGGVGANEQFF
>TRBJ2-4|TRBD1|TRBV20-1|many
TGCAGTGCTGGACAGGGGGGCAAAAACATTCAGTACTTC
CSAGQGGKNIQYF
>TRBJ2-3|-|TRBV20-1|many
TGCAGTCTTTCGTCCGGGACCGCTAGCACAGATACGCAGTATTTT
CSLSSGTASTDTQYF
>TRBJ2-3|-|TRBV5-1|many
TGCGCCAGCAGCTTGTGGGAGCGGGTTGGAGATACGCAGTATTTT
CASSLWERVGDTQYF
>TRBJ1-5|-|TRBV10-3|many
TGTGCCATCAGTGAGTCGGGGAATCAGCCCCAGCATTTT
CAISESGNQPQHF
>TRBJ1-3|-|TRBV9|many
TGTGCCAGCAGCGTACCCTCGGGGGGGGGCCCTGGAAACACCATATATTTT
CASSVPSGGGPGNTIYF
>TRBJ2-2|TRBD1|TRBV6-6|many
TGTGCCAGCAGTCCACAGGGGGCCGGGGAGCTGTTTTTT
CASSPQGAGELFF
>TRBJ1-2|-|TRBV20-1|many
TGCAGTGCTAAGGGGGAAAGGGTTCGTCACTATGGCTACACCTTC
CSAKGERVRHYGYTF
>TRBJ2-3|-|TRBV7-2|many
TGTGCCAGCAGCTTACAGGGGGGGAGCACAGATACGCAGTATTTT
CASSLQGGSTDTQYF
>TRBJ2-7|-|TRBV5-1|many
TGCGCCAGCAGCTCGAACGTTGGGGATACCTACGAGCAGTACTTC
CASSSNVGDTYEQYF
>TRBJ2-3|TRBD1|TRBV5-1|many
TGCGCCAGCAGCTACACAGGGGGCACAGATACGCAGTATTTT
CASSYTGGTDTQYF
>TRBJ1-2|TRBD1|TRBV5-1|many
TGCGCCAGCAGCACCACCGGGACAGGCTATGGCTACACCTTC
CASSTTGTGYGYTF
>TRBJ2-5|TRBD1|TRBV7-6|few
TGTGCCAGCAGCCCAGGGGACAGAAAAGAAGAGACCCAGTACTTC
CASSPGDRKEETQYF
>TRBJ2-1|TRBD2|TRBV20-1|many
TGCAGTGCACGGGGACTAGCGGGGGTACACAATGAGCAGTTCTTC
CSARGLAGVHNEQFF
>TRBJ1-1|-|TRBV7-2|many
TGTGCCAGCAGACTCGCCGAGAACACTGAAGCTTTCTTT
CASRLAENTEAFF
>TRBJ1-1|TRBD1|TRBV5-1|many
TGCGCCAGCAGCTTTGTGGCAGGGGGCGAGCATGAAGCTTTCTTT
CASSFVAGGEHEAFF
>TRBJ1-5|-|TRBV19|many
TGTGCCAGTAACCAGGGTTCTTCGCCCCAGCATTTT
CASNQGSSPQHF
>TRBJ1-5|-|TRBV30|few
TGTGCCTGGAGAGGCGATAGCAATCAGCCCCAGCATTTT
CAWRGDSNQPQHF
>TRBJ2-1|TRBD2|TRBV28|many
TGTGCCAGCAGTATTGGGGGGGGGGCCTACAATGAGCAGTTCTTC
CASSIGGGAYNEQFF
>TRBJ1-6|-|TRBV20-1|-
TGCAGTGCTTACCAGGGAGGGAGGAGCTCCTATAATTCACCCCTCCACTTT
CSAYQGGRSSYNSPLHF
>TRBJ2-3|-|TRBV2|many
TGTGCCAGCAGGAATAGTCCTCTAAGCACAGATACGCAGTATTTT
CASRNSPLSTDTQYF
>TRBJ1-1|-|TRBV6-6|few
TGTGCCAGCAGTTACCTCGGGTCCCAGCCTGAAGCTTTCTTT
CASSYLGSQPEAFF
>TRBJ2-7|TRBD2|TRBV13|few
TGTGCCAGCAGCCGCCTTTCCGGTAGCGGGGGCCCCGAGCAGTACTTC
CASSRLSGSGGPEQYF
>TRBJ2-7|TRBD1|TRBV20-1|many
TGCAGTGCGTACCGGGGACAGGGAGCCGAGCAGTACTTC
CSAYRGQGAEQYF
>TRBJ1-5|-|TRBV7-2|many
TGTGCCAGCAGCTTCGCGGGGGGACGCAATCAGCCCCAGCATTTT
CASSFAGGRNQPQHF
>TRBJ2-4|-|TRBV2|many
TGTGCCAGCAGTGAAGCTTGGCTAGCCAAAAACATTCAGTACTTC
CASSEAWLAKNIQYF
>TRBJ1-5|TRBD1|TRBV3-1|-
TGTGCCAGCAGCCAAGATCCAGGGGGCGGTCAGCCCCAGCATTTT
CASSQDPGGGQPQHF
>TRBJ2-1|TRBD2|TRBV20-1|many
TGCAGTGCTCAAAGGACTAGCGGGAGTTACAATGAGCAGTTCTTC
CSAQRTSGSYNEQFF
>TRBJ1-3|-|TRBV3-1|many
TGTGCCAGCAGCCAAGTGGGGGCCTCGGCCGCAAACACCATATATTTT
CASSQVGASAANTIYF
>TRBJ1-1|-|TRBV5-1|many
TGCGCCAGCAGCTTGGCGGGGATGAACACTGAAGCTTTCTTT
CASSLAGMNTEAFF
>TRBJ2-2|-|TRBV30|many
TGTGCCTTGGGACCTAACACCGGGGAGCTGTTTTTT
CALGPNTGELFF
>TRBJ1-2|TRBD1|TRBV20-1|many
TGCAGTGCGGGGGGACAGAACTATGGCTACACCTTC
CSAGGQNYGYTF
>TRBJ2-3|-|TRBV25-1|many
TGTGCCGGCCCCCGACGAACGAGCACAGATACGCAGTATTTT
CAGPRRTSTDTQYF
>TRBJ2-1|-|TRBV18|many
TGTGCCAGCTCACCTAGTTCTAGGGAGCAGTTCTTC
CASSPSSREQFF